The 7 T cell receptor beta chains given below trace back to one sample, sequenced in a study of blood T cells in healthy people across ages. A sample-barcoded 5' primer and a J-beta primer mix were used in a second PCR of about 6 to 12 cycles. TCRdb processed the 5' RACE reads anew with MiXCR; each CDR3 protein has one entry. Seen here are around 1,500,000 distinct CDR3 sequences, around 42% observed once, and the top ten hold roughly 7.9%. The material sequenced was blood. The receptors come from a woman aged 18-29 years in good health.

The chain employs TRBV12-3 or TRBV12-4 and TRBJ1-2; D is unresolved. Trimming shortened V by 5 bases and J by 0 bases, and 13 bases separated the two germline ends. The CDR3 is 15 amino acids. The CDR3 sequence is CASSREAVANYGYTF. The CDR3 DNA reads as TGTGCCAGCAGTCGGGAGGCGGTAGCTAACTATGGCTACACCTTC.

This clonotype turned up a few times. The chain has TRBV9 and TRBJ2-3; no reliable D call. Looked up from germline, CDR1 is SGDLS and CDR2 is YYNGEE. Trimming removed 4 bases at V and 3 bases at J, with 12 bases between. This CDR3 is 14 amino acids long. The CDR3 DNA sequence: TGTGCCAGCAGCCTCGCTGACAAAACAGATACGCAGTATTTT. Its protein is CASSLADKTDTQYF.

The rearrangement uses TRBV11-2 and TRBJ2-2, with D perhaps TRBD2 (5 bases). Germline assignment: CDR1 SGHAT and CDR2 FQNNGV. Trimming shortened V by 0 bases and J by 7 bases, and 9 bases separated the two germline ends. The CDR3 runs 14 residues. The CDR3 nucleotides read TGTGCCAGCAGCTTAGATCTCGGGGTCGGGGAGCTGTTTTTT. Amino acids: CASSLDLGVGELFF.

This clonotype was recorded only once. The gene calls are TRBV20-1 and TRBJ1-1; TRBD1 might be the D (5 bases). The germline V and J ends were trimmed by 8 bases and 6 bases, with 19 bases remaining between them. This CDR3 contains 13 residues. Germline V CDR1 and CDR2: DFQATT, SNEGSKA (reference sequence). This CDR3 is CSPTGGVLAEAFF. The CDR3 DNA reads TGCAGTCCTACGGGAGGGGTTCTCGCTGAAGCTTTCTTT.

This clonotype was counted only a few times. The junction does not match germline at one end; this may be a read error. The chain combines TRBV6-5 with TRBJ2-7; TRBD1 aligns across 10 bases. CDR1 MNHEY and CDR2 SVGAGI come from the germline V gene. This CDR3 region has 16 residues. CDR3 residues: CASSNSRDRGCDEQYF. In DNA, the CDR3 is TGTGCCAGCAGTAACTCTCGGGACAGGGGTTGTGACGAGCAGTACTTC.

The chain couples TRBV4-2 to TRBJ1-4, with a possible D match to TRBD1 (5 bases). The CDR3 is 18 residues long. V was clipped by 0 bases and J by 7 bases, with 21 bases between them. Germline CDR1 and CDR2: LGHNA and YNFKEQ. CDR3 in amino acids: CASSQEGGAPAGGEKLFF. CDR3 nucleotide sequence: TGTGCCAGCAGCCAAGAGGGCGGGGCCCCGGCGGGTGGTGAAAAACTGTTTTTT.

This clonotype was seen a handful of times. The chain is built from TRBV28 and TRBJ2-3, with 9 bases fitting TRBD1. V lost 1 base to trimming and J lost 1 base; unmatched junction nucleotides: 6. This CDR3 is built from 17 residues. CDR1 and CDR2 from the germline V gene are MDHEN and SYDVKM. Here the CDR3 reads CASSLSRDRDGTDTQYF. DNA for the CDR3: TGTGCCAGCAGTTTATCGCGGGACAGGGACGGCACAGATACGCAGTATTTT.